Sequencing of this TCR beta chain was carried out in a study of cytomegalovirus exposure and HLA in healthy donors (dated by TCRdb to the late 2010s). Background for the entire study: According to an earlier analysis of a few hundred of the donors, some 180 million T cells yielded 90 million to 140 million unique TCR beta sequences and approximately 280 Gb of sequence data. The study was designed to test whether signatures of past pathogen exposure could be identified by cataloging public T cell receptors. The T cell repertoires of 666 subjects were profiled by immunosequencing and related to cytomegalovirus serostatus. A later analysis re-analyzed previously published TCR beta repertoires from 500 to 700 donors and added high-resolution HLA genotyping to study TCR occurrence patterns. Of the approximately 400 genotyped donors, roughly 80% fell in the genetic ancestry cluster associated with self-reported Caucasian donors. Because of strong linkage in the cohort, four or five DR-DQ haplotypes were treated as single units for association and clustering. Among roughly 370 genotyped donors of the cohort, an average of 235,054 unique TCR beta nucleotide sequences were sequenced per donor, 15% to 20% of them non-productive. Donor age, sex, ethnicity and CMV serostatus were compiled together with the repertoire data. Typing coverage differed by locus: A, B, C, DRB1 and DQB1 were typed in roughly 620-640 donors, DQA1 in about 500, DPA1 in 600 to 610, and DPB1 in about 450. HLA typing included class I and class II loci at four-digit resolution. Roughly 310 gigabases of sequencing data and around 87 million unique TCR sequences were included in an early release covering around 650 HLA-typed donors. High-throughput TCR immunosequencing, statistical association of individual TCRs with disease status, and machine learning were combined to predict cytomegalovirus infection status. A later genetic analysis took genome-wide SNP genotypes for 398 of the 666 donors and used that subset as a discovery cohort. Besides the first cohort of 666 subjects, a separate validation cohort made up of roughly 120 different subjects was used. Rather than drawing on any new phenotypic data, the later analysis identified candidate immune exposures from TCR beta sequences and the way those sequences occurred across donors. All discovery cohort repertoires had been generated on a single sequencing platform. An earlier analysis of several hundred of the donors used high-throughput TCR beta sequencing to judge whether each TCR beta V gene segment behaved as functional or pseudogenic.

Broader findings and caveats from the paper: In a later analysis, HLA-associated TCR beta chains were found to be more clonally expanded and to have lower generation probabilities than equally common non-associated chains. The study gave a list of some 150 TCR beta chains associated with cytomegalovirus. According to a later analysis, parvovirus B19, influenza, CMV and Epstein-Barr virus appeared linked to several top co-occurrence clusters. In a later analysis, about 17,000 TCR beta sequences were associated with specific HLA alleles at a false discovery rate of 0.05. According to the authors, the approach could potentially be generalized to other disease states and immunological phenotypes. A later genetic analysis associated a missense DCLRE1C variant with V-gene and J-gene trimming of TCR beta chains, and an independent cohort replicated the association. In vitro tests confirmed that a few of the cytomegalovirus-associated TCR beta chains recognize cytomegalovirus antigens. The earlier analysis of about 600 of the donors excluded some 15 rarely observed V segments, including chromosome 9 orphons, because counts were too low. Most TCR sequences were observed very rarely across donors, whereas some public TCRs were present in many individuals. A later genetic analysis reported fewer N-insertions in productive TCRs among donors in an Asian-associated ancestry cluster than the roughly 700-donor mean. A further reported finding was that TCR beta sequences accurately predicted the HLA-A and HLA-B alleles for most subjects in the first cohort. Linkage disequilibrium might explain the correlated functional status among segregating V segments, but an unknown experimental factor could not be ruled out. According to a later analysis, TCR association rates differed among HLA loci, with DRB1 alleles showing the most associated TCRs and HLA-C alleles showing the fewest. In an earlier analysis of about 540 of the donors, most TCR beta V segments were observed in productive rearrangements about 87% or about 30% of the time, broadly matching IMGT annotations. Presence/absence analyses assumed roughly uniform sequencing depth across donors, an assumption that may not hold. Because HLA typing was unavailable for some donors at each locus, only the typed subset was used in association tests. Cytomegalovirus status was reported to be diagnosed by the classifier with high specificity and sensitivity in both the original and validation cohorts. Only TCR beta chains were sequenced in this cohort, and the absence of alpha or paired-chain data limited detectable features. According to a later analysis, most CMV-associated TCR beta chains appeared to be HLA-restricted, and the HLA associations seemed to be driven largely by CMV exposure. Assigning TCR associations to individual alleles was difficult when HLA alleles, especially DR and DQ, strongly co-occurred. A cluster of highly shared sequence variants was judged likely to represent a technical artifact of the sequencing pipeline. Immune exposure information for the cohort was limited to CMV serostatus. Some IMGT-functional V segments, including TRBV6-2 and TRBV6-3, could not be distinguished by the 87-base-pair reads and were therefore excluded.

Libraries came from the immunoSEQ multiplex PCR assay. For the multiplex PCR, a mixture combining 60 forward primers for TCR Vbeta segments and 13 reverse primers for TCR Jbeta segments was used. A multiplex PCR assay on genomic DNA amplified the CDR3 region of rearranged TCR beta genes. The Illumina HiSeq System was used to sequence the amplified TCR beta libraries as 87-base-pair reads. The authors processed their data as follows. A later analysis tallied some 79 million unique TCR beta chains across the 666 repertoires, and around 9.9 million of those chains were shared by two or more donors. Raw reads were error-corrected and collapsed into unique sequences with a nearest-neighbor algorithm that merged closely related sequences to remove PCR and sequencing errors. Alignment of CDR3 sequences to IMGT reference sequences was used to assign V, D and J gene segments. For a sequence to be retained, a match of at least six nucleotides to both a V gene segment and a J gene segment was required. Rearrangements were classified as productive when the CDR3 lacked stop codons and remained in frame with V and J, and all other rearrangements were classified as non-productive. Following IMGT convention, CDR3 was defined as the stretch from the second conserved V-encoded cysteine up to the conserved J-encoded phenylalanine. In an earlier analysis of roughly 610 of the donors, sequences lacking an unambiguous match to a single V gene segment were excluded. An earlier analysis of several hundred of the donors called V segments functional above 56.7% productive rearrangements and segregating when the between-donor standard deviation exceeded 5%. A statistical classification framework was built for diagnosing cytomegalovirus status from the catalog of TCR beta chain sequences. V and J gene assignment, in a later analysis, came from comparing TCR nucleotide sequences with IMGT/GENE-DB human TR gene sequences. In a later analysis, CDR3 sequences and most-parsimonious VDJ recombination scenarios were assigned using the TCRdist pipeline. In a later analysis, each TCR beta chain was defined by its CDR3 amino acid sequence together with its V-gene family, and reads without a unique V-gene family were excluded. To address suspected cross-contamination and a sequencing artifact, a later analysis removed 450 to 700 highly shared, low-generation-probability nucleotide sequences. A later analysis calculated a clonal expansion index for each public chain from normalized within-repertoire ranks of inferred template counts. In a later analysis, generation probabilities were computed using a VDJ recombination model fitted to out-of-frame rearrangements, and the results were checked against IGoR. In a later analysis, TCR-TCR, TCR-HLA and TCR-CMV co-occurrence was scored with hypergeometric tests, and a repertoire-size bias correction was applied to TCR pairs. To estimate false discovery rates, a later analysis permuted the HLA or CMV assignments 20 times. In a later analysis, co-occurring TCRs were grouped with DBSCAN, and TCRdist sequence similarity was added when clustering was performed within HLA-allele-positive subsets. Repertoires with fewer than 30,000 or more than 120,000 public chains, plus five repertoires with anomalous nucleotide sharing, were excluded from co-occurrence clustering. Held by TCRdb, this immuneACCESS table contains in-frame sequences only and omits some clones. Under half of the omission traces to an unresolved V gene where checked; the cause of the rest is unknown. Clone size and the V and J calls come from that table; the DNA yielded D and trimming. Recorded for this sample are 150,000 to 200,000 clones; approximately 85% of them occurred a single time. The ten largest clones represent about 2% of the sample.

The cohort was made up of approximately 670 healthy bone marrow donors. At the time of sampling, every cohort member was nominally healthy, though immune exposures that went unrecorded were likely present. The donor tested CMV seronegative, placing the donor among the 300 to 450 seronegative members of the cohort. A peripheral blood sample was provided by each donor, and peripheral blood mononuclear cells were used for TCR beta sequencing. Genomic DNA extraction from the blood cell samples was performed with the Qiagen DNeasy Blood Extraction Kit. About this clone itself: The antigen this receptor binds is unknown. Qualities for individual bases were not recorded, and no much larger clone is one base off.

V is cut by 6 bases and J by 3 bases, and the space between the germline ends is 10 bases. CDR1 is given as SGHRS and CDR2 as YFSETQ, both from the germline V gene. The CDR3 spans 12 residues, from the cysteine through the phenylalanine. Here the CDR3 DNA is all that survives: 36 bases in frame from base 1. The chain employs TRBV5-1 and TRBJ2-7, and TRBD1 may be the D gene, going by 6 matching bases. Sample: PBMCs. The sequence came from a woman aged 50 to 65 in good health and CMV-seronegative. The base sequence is TGCGCCAGCACCGGGACAAGCTACGAGCAGTACTTC. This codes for CASTGTSYEQYF.